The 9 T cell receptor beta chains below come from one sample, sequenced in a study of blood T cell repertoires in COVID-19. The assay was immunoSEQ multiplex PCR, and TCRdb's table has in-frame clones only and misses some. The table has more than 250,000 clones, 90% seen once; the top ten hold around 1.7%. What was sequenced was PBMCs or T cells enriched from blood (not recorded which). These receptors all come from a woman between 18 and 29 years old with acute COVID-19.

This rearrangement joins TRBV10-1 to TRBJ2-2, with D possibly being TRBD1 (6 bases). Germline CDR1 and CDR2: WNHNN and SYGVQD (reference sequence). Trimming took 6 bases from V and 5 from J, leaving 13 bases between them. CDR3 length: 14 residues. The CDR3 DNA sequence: TGCGCCAGCAGCCCTATGGGGGCAACCGGGGAGCTGTTTTTT. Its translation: CASSPMGATGELFF.

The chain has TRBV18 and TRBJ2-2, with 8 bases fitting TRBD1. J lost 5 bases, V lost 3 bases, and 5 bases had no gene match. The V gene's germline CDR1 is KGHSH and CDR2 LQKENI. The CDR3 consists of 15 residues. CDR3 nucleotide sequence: TGTGCCAGCTCACCCCAGGGGGCTCTAACCGGGGAGCTGTTTTTT. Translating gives CASSPQGALTGELFF. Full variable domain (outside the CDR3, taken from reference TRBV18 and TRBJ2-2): NAGVMQNPRHLVRRRGQEARLRCSPMKGHSHVYWYRQLPEEGLKFMVYLQKENIIDESGMPKERFSAEFPKEGPSILRIQQVVRGDSAAYFCASSPQGALTGELFFGEGSRLTVL.

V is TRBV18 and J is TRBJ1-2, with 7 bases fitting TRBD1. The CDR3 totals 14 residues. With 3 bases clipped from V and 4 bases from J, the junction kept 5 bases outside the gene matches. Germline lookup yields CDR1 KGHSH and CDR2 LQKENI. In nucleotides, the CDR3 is TGTGCCAGCTCACCTGGCGGGACAGTCTATGGCTACACCTTC. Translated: CASSPGGTVYGYTF.

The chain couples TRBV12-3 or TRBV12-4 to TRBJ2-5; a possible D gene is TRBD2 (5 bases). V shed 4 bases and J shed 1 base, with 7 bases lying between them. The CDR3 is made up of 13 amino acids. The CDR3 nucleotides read TGTGCCAGCAGTTCCGAGGGCCAAGAGACCCAGTACTTC. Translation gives CASSSEGQETQYF.

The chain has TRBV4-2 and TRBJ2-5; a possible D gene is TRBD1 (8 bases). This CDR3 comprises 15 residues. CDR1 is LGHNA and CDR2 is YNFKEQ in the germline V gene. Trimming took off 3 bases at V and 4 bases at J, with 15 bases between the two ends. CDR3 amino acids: CASSQGTGGVETQYF. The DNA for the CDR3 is TGTGCCAGCAGCCAGGGAACAGGGGGGGTAGAGACCCAGTACTTC.

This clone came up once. The CDR3 sequence is CAIYSGRSGSLIYEQYF. CDR3 nucleotides: TGTGCCATCTACAGTGGACGGAGCGGGAGTCTAATCTACGAGCAGTACTTC. The V gene is TRBV10-3, the J gene TRBJ2-7, with 8 bases matching TRBD2. Germline loops: CDR1 ENHRY, CDR2 SYGVKD. J gave up 3 bases and V 8 bases, and 18 bases lay outside the gene matches. The length of the CDR3 is 17 residues.

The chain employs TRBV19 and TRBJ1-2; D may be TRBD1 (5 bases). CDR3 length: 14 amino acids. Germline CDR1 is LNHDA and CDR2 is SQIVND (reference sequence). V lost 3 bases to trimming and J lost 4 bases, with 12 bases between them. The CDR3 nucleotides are TGTGCCAGTAGTATTAGCACGGACACCTATGGCTACACCTTC. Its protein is CASSISTDTYGYTF.

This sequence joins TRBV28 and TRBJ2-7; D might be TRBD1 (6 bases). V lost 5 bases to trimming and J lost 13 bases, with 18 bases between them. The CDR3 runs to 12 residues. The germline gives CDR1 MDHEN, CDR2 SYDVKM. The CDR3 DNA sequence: TGTGCCAGCAGTCCCCCGGCGCAGGGGCTTTACTTC. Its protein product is CASSPPAQGLYF.

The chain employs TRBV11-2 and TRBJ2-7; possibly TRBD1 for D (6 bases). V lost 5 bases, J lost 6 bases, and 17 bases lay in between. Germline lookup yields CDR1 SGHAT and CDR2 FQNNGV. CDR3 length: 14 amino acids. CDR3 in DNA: TGTGCCAGCAGCAAACATAAACAGGGTACCGAGCAGTACTTC. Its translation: CASSKHKQGTEQYF. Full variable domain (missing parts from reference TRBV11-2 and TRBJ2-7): EAGVAQSPRYKIIEKRQSVAFWCNPISGHATLYWYQQILGQGPKLLIQFQNNGVVDDSQLPKDRFSAERLKGVDSTLKIQPAKLEDSAVYLCASSKHKQGTEQYFGPGTRLTVT.